The clone carrying this T cell receptor beta chain was observed a few times. Its specificity is not known. Investigators isolated RNA and reverse transcribed it into cDNA to act as the sequencing template. Clones were read by immunoSEQ multiplex PCR, and TCRdb kept only the in-frame ones, dropping some. The table includes fewer than 250,000 clones, 60% detected once. Trimming took off 3 bases at V and 9 bases at J, with 12 bases between the two ends. This CDR3 contains 13 residues. The germline gives CDR1 LNHDA, CDR2 SQIVND (reference sequence). Indicated treatment: oral pan-JAK inhibitor, 5-10 mg twice daily. This sample stems from a study of CD8+ T cells in alopecia areata. Study results and limitations: In scalp and blood during tofacitinib, many expanded lesional clones persisted.

Here the sequenced sample was CD4+ T cells sorted from blood, taken at week 4, from a patient treated with tofacitinib. The TCR was taken from a human donor with alopecia areata. The chain uses TRBV19 and TRBJ2-1; D unresolved. The CDR3 DNA follows: TGTGCCAGTAGTATGGGGTGGGGAAGTGAGCAGTTCTTC. Protein sequence: CASSMGWGSEQFF.